This T cell receptor beta chain came from a study of shared clonotypes between healthy human individuals. In the study overall: Aged between 18 and 49, the donors were a couple of women and three men.

The authors distributed each subset's genomic DNA evenly over several immunoSEQ plates. In the original workflow: In the immunoSEQ data, sequences were junction-only and lacked quality scores, so filtering differed. Profiling relied on immunoSEQ multiplex PCR, and the TCRdb table lists in-frame clones only, not all of them. From that table come the V and J calls and clone size; the DNA was used to work out D and trimming. The data contain 400,000 to 550,000 clones, 79% of them singletons. The CDR3 has 13 residues. Germline assignment: CDR1 SGHRS and CDR2 YFSETQ. Deletions cut 3 bases from V and 7 bases from J, with 10 bases between. Approximately 91 million PBMCs supplied genomic DNA for unsorted samples.

The sequencing input was PBMCs. The receptor was derived from a woman in her thirties or forties in good health. Some clones in this sample may be carry-over from other donors' samples. The chain combines TRBV5-1 with TRBJ2-2; D call uncertain. CDR3 residues: CASSSDAIGELFF. In DNA form, the CDR3 reads TGCGCCAGCAGCTCGGACGCTATCGGGGAGCTGTTTTTT.